The sample holds many counts of the clone carrying this T cell receptor beta chain. Its antigen is not known. This sample is drawn from a study of T cell repertoires in cytomegalovirus infection. Background on the study: TCR beta signatures that were public indicated CMV infection and matching HLA type.

The CDR3 loop spans 14 amino acids. Per germline, CDR1 LGHNA and CDR2 YNFKEQ. V shed 4 bases and J 11 bases; nucleotides not matched to a gene: 8. MiXCR, applied by TCRdb to the reads, yields one record per CDR3 protein. The sample carries under 250,000 distinct CDR3 sequences, roughly 6.5% recorded once. Findings of the study overall: CMV carriers having the relevant HLA were flagged by cumulative public TCR beta family frequency. In two of eight donors, the top clonotype was HLA-C-restricted CMV-specific.

Sequenced input: PBMCs. The receptor was isolated from a human donor in good health (CMV status not recorded). Some clones in this sample may be carry-over from other donors' samples. The rearrangement joins TRBV4-2 to TRBJ1-5, with 10 nucleotides matching TRBD1. CDR3 sequence: CASSPGQGVRAQHF. The DNA for the CDR3 is TGTGCCAGCAGCCCAGGACAGGGGGTTAGGGCCCAGCATTTT.